These T cell receptor beta chains were read from a single sample in a study of T cell changes during pregnancy in multiple sclerosis. Only in-frame clones appear in the TCRdb table, and some are missing; sequencing was by immunoSEQ multiplex PCR. Of some 99,000 clones in the sample, 92% were seen once. The sample in question was peripheral blood, obtained after pregnancy. These receptors were obtained from a female donor in good health, enrolled as a control in a pregnancy study. CDR3s include the opening cysteine and the closing phenylalanine or tryptophan. A D gene is named only where the DNA matches it firmly. Clone size is given for some rows only: seen once, a few or many times, or a class if the clone is expanded.

v_call	d_call	j_call	clone_size	cdr3_nt	cdr3_aa
TRBV9	TRBD2	TRBJ2-5	-	TGTGCCAGCAGCGAAGTAGCGGGGGGGCCCGAGACCCAGTACTTC	CASSEVAGGPETQYF
TRBV7-8	TRBD1	TRBJ1-3	few	TGTGCCAGCAGCTCGCGACCGGGACAGGGGGAGGGAAACACCATATATTTT	CASSSRPGQGEGNTIYF
TRBV19	TRBD1	TRBJ1-2	once	TGTGCCAGTAGTAAGGGGACAGGGGGCGACTATGGCTACACCTTC	CASSKGTGGDYGYTF
TRBV27	-	TRBJ2-2	-	TGTGCCAGCAGCAAGGGACAGAACACCGGGGAGCTGTTTTTT	CASSKGQNTGELFF
TRBV2	TRBD2	TRBJ2-7	-	TGTGCCAGCATGGTGGCGGGGGTGAACTCCTACGAGCAGTACTTC	CASMVAGVNSYEQYF
TRBV28	TRBD2	TRBJ2-5	-	TGTGCCAGCAGTCCAGGACTAGAAGAGACCCAGTACTTC	CASSPGLEETQYF
TRBV4-1	-	TRBJ2-7	-	TGCGCCAGCAGCCAACGTCTTTCGGGAGTAGCCTACGAGCAGTACTTC	CASSQRLSGVAYEQYF
TRBV5-1	-	TRBJ2-7	-	TGCGCCAGCAGCTTGGCTACAGGCAAATCCTACGAGCAGTACTTC	CASSLATGKSYEQYF
TRBV2	TRBD2	TRBJ2-7	-	TGTGCCAGCAGGTATTCTAGCGGGGGGGCCTACGAGCAGTACTTC	CASRYSSGGAYEQYF
TRBV2	-	TRBJ2-6	-	TGTGCCAGCAGTGAAGGCAGGGCAGGCTCTGGGGCCAACGTCCTGACTTTC	CASSEGRAGSGANVLTF
TRBV25-1	-	TRBJ2-2	-	TGTGCCAGCAGTGTAGCGCTAAACACCGGGGAGCTGTTTTTT	CASSVALNTGELFF
TRBV7-6	-	TRBJ1-2	-	TGTGCCAGCGGGGGGGCTGGGGGCTACACCTTC	CASGGAGGYTF
TRBV19	TRBD2	TRBJ2-2	-	TGTGCCAGTAGTATAGACAGACAGGGGAGCGGGAGGGCCTTCGACACCGGGGAGCTGTTTTTT	CASSIDRQGSGRAFDTGELFF
TRBV10-3	TRBD2	TRBJ2-7	-	TGTGCCATCAGTGAGAGCGGGAGCATGACCTACGAGCAGTACTTC	CAISESGSMTYEQYF
TRBV27	TRBD2	TRBJ2-1	-	TGTGCCAGCAGCCCCCGATTAGCGGGCGCCTACAATGAGCAGTTCTTC	CASSPRLAGAYNEQFF
TRBV19	TRBD2	TRBJ2-6	-	TGTGCCAGTAGTATCATGGGACTAGCTCCTGGGGCCAACGTCCTGACTTTC	CASSIMGLAPGANVLTF
TRBV11-2	-	TRBJ1-5	once	TGTGCCAGCAGCTTAGTGGCGGGCTATAGCAATCAGCCCCAGCATTTT	CASSLVAGYSNQPQHF
TRBV7-9	TRBD1	TRBJ2-5	-	TGTGCCAGCAGTTTGGGACAGGGGTCCCAAGAGACCCAGTACTTC	CASSLGQGSQETQYF
TRBV9	-	TRBJ2-3	-	TGTGCCAGCAGCGTAGTTGGGGGTGGGGGGACGGTAGATACGCAGTATTTT	CASSVVGGGGTVDTQYF
TRBV27	TRBD1	TRBJ2-3	-	TGTGCCAGCAGTTTAGAACAGGGGTGGGATACGCAGTATTTT	CASSLEQGWDTQYF
TRBV5-4	TRBD1	TRBJ2-7	-	TGTGCCAGCAGCTACTCATGGACAGGAGACTACGAGCAGTACTTC	CASSYSWTGDYEQYF
TRBV5-1	TRBD1	TRBJ2-1	-	TGCGCCAGCAGCCCCGGACAGGCGATAAATGAGCAGTTCTTC	CASSPGQAINEQFF
TRBV6-4	TRBD1	TRBJ1-2	-	TGTGCCAGCAGTGACATTGGACAGGGGAACGCTAACTATGGCTACACCTTC	CASSDIGQGNANYGYTF
TRBV27	-	TRBJ2-2	-	TGTGCCAGCAGTTTACAGGGCGAGCTAAGGACCGGGGAGCTGTTTTTT	CASSLQGELRTGELFF
TRBV6-1	TRBD1	TRBJ1-6	once	TGTGCCAGCCGGACGGACAGGGTTAATTCACCCCTCCACTTT	CASRTDRVNSPLHF
TRBV7-8	-	TRBJ1-3	once	TGTGCCAGCAGCTTATCCGGGGGAGGAAACACCATATATTTT	CASSLSGGGNTIYF
TRBV6-5	-	TRBJ1-2	-	TGTGCCAGCAGCTCGACGGGGGGGTACTATGGCTACACCTTC	CASSSTGGYYGYTF
TRBV19	-	TRBJ2-2	-	TGTGCCAGTAGCAAGATCCGGGGCGGGGAGCTGTTTTTT	CASSKIRGGELFF
TRBV6-5	TRBD2	TRBJ2-5	once	TGTGCCAGCAGCCGGGAGGCGGGAGAGGGAGAGACCCAGTACTTC	CASSREAGEGETQYF
TRBV6-5	TRBD1	TRBJ1-1	-	TGTGCCAGCAGAGTCCGGGACAGCGACGCTGAAGCTTTCTTT	CASRVRDSDAEAFF
TRBV6-6	TRBD2	TRBJ2-1	once	TGTGCCAGCAGTTCCTCACTAGCGGGGGCATACAATGAGCAGTTCTTC	CASSSSLAGAYNEQFF
TRBV29-1	TRBD1	TRBJ1-1	-	TGCAGCGCGGAAGGGACAGGGGGCCTGAACACTGAAGCTTTCTTT	CSAEGTGGLNTEAFF
TRBV2	TRBD1	TRBJ2-7	-	TGTGCCAGCAGTGAAGCAGGGGGCGCCTCCTACGAGCAGTACTTC	CASSEAGGASYEQYF
TRBV13	TRBD1	TRBJ2-3	-	TGTGCCAGCAGTTACGACAGGGGGAACCCAGATACGCAGTATTTT	CASSYDRGNPDTQYF
TRBV7-8	TRBD1	TRBJ2-7	-	TGTGCCAGCAACATATCACCGGGACAGGGGGCCAACGAGCAGTACTTC	CASNISPGQGANEQYF
TRBV7-2	TRBD1	TRBJ1-6	-	TGTGCCAGCAGCACCGGGACAGGGGTTGGTAATTCACCCCTCCACTTT	CASSTGTGVGNSPLHF
TRBV14	TRBD1	TRBJ1-5	-	TGTGCCAGCAGCAGACCGGGACAGATCAATCAGCCCCAGCATTTT	CASSRPGQINQPQHF
TRBV6-4	TRBD2	TRBJ2-5	-	TGTGCCAGCCCTCGGGGGCGGGAGGGCGTGAAGACCCAGTACTTC	CASPRGREGVKTQYF
TRBV6-5	-	TRBJ1-3	-	TGTGCCAGTCGGCAGGTGAACACTGGGACCATATATTTT	CASRQVNTGTIYF
TRBV19	-	TRBJ2-1	once	TGTGCCAGTAGTACCTCCCAGGGGCCCTTCTACAATGAGCAGTTCTTC	CASSTSQGPFYNEQFF
TRBV6-5	-	TRBJ2-7	-	TGTGCCAGCAGTGTTGTGGACAGTACTTACGAGCAGTACTTC	CASSVVDSTYEQYF
TRBV6-1	TRBD1	TRBJ1-6	-	TGTGCCAGCAGTGAGCTAGCTGGGACAGGGGATTCACCCCTCCACTTT	CASSELAGTGDSPLHF
TRBV11-2	-	TRBJ1-4	-	TGTGCCAGCAAGAAGAAGGGACTGAATGAAAAACTGTTTTTT	CASKKKGLNEKLFF
TRBV9	TRBD1	TRBJ1-2	-	TGTGCCAGCAGCGAAGGACAGGACCCAATTTACTATGGCTACACCTTC	CASSEGQDPIYYGYTF
TRBV6-1	-	TRBJ1-4	-	TGTGCCAGCAGTGTTATGGGGGCTGGGAATGAAAAACTGTTTTTT	CASSVMGAGNEKLFF
TRBV12-1	-	TRBJ2-5	-	TGTGCCAGCAGCCTAGAAGGGAGGCGCGAAGAGGTGACCCAGTACTTC	CASSLEGRREEVTQYF
TRBV28	TRBD2	TRBJ2-3	-	TGTGCCAGCAGTTCCCCGACTAGCGGGGGGTATACGCAGTATTTT	CASSSPTSGGYTQYF
TRBV2	-	TRBJ2-7	-	TGTGCCACCCGGGGATTGAGAAGGGGGGAGCAGTACTTC	CATRGLRRGEQYF
TRBV6-5	-	TRBJ2-1	-	TGTGCCAGCAGTTACTCGAAACTAGGATATGAGCAGTTCTTC	CASSYSKLGYEQFF
TRBV10-2	TRBD1	TRBJ1-5	-	TGCGCCAGCAGACCGGGACAGGGGAATTGGGGCAATCAGCCCCAGCATTTT	CASRPGQGNWGNQPQHF
TRBV11-3	-	TRBJ1-1	-	TGTGCCAGCAGCTTAGATCGAGGCAGTGAAGCTTTCTTT	CASSLDRGSEAFF
TRBV7-9	-	TRBJ2-7	-	TGTGCCAGCAGCTTGAGAGGGTACGAGCAGTACTTC	CASSLRGYEQYF
TRBV7-2	TRBD1	TRBJ2-1	-	TGTGCCAGCAGCGCCGGACAGGGAACCTACAATGAGCAGTTCTTC	CASSAGQGTYNEQFF
TRBV10-3	-	TRBJ1-1	-	TGTGCCAGCATGGCCCGGGATTCGAACACTGAAGCTTTCTTT	CASMARDSNTEAFF
TRBV5-1	-	TRBJ1-5	-	TGCGCCAGCAGCATAGACAGTTATAGCAATCAGCCCCAGCATTTT	CASSIDSYSNQPQHF
TRBV5-1	-	TRBJ1-1	-	TGCGCCAGCAGCACTCAACAGGGTGAGGGAAACACTGAAGCTTTCTTT	CASSTQQGEGNTEAFF
TRBV5-8	-	TRBJ2-1	once	TGTGCCAGCAGCCCCGGGGGAAGCGATGAGCAGTTCTTC	CASSPGGSDEQFF